This passage covers 5 T cell receptor beta chains from one sample sequenced in a study of T cells in localized non-small cell lung cancer. TCRdb's copy holds only in-frame clones and misses some; the assay was immunoSEQ multiplex PCR. Of about 41,000 clones listed, about 83% were seen once; the top ten hold approximately 7.8%. Sequenced here: PBMCs, sampled before any cancer treatment. All receptors come from a man between 40 and 75 years old with stage II lung adenocarcinoma.

The chain links TRBV6-1 to TRBJ1-2; 9 bases are a match to TRBD1. This CDR3 has 14 amino acids. V shed 4 bases and J 7 bases; nucleotides not matched to a gene: 7. Germline V gives CDR1 MNHNS, CDR2 SASEGT. The CDR3 region has the DNA TGTGCCAGCAGTGTGGGACAGGGTAGCTCTGGCTACACCTTC. It codes for CASSVGQGSSGYTF.

This chain connects TRBV6-4 to TRBJ1-1; D gene unclear. Per germline, CDR1 MRHNA and CDR2 SNTAGT. The CDR3 is 15 residues long. V was trimmed by 7 bases and J by 0 bases, leaving 15 bases between them. The CDR3 spells CASKVGRFVNTEAFF. The CDR3, as DNA: TGTGCCAGCAAGGTCGGGAGATTCGTGAACACTGAAGCTTTCTTT.

The chain joins TRBV5-1 to TRBJ1-5, with no clear D. CDR3 length: 16 residues. Germline assignment: CDR1 SGHRS and CDR2 YFSETQ. V lost 4 bases, J lost 0 bases, and 14 bases lay in between. CDR3 nucleotides: TGCGCCAGCAGCACAGATGGACCGTATAGCAATCAGCCCCAGCATTTT. Its translation is CASSTDGPYSNQPQHF.

This chain links TRBV2 with TRBJ2-7; no definite D call. This CDR3 spans 15 amino acids. Germline V gene lookup returns CDR1 SNHLY and CDR2 FYNNEI. The V end was cut by 3 bases, the J end by 0 bases, with 12 bases between. The CDR3 protein is CASSDDTQFSYEQYF. The CDR3 bases are TGTGCCAGCAGTGATGACACCCAGTTCTCCTACGAGCAGTACTTC.

This clone is judged medium-sized (0.01 to 0.1%). The V gene is TRBV19, the J gene TRBJ2-3, with 8 bases matching TRBD1. The CDR3 is 17 amino acids. Germline V gives CDR1 LNHDA, CDR2 SQIVND (reference sequence). With 4 bases clipped from V and 0 bases from J, the junction kept 9 bases outside the gene matches. The CDR3 spells CASSTPRTGTSTDTQYF. The CDR3 bases are TGTGCCAGTAGTACCCCTAGGACAGGGACCAGCACAGATACGCAGTATTTT.